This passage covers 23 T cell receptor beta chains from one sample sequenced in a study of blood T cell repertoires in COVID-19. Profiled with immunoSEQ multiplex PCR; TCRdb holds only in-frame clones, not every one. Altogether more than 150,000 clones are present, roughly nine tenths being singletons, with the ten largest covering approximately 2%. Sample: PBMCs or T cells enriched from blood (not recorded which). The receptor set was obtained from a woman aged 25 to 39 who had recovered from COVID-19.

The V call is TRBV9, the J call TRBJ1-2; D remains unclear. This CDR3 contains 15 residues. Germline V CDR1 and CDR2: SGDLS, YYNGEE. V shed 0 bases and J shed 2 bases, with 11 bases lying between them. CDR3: CASSVGLSQNYGYTF. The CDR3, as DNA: TGTGCCAGCAGCGTAGGTCTTTCACAGAACTATGGCTACACCTTC.

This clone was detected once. The CDR3 region is CASSSRLAGGPQNEQFF. CDR3 sequence (DNA): TGTGCCAGCAGCTCTCGACTAGCGGGGGGCCCCCAAAATGAGCAGTTCTTC. The rearrangement links TRBV13 to TRBJ2-1; TRBD2 agrees at 13 bases. The CDR3 runs 17 residues. CDR1 is PRHDT, CDR2 FYEKMQ, per germline (reference sequence). V lost 4 bases to trimming and J lost 7 bases; unmatched junction nucleotides: 10.

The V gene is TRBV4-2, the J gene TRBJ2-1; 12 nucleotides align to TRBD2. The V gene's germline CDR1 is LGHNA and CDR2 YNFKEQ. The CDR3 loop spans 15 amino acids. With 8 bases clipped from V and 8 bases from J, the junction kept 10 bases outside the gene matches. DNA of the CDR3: TGTGCCAGCGGCCGGTCTAGCGGGGGGGCCGATGAGCAGTTCTTC. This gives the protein CASGRSSGGADEQFF.

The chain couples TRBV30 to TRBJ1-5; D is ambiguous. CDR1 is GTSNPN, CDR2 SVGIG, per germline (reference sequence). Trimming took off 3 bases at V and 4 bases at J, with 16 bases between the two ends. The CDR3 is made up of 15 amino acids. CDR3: CAWSGTGSYNQPQHF. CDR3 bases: TGTGCCTGGAGCGGTACCGGGTCCTATAATCAGCCCCAGCATTTT.

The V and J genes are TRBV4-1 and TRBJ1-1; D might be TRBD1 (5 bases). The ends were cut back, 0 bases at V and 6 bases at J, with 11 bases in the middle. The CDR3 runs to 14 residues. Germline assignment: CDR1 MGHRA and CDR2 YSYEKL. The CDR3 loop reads CASSQDAGRPEAFF. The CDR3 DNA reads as TGCGCCAGCAGCCAAGATGCAGGGCGGCCTGAAGCTTTCTTT.

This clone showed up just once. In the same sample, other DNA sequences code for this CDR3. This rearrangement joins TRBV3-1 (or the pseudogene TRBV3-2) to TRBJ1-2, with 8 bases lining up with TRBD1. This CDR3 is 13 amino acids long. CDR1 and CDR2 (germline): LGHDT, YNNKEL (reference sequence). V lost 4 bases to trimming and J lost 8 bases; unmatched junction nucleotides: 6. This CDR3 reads CASSRGQGYGYTF. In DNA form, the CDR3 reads TGTGCCAGCAGCCGAGGACAGGGTTACGGCTACACCTTC.

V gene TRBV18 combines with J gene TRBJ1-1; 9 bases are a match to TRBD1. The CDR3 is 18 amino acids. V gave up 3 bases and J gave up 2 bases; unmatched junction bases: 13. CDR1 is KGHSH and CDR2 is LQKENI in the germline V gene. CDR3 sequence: CASSPTHRGRLGNTEAFF. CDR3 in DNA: TGTGCCAGCTCACCTACTCACAGGGGGCGCCTCGGTAACACTGAAGCTTTCTTT. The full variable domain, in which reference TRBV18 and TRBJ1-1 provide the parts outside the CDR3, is NAGVMQNPRHLVRRRGQEARLRCSPMKGHSHVYWYRQLPEEGLKFMVYLQKENIIDESGMPKERFSAEFPKEGPSILRIQQVVRGDSAAYFCASSPTHRGRLGNTEAFFGQGTRLTVV.

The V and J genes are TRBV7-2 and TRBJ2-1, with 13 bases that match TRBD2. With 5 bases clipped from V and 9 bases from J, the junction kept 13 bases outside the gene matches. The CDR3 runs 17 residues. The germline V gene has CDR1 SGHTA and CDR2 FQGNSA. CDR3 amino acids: CASSGGLAGKQRGEQFF. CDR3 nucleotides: TGTGCCAGCAGCGGGGGACTAGCGGGGAAGCAGCGGGGTGAGCAGTTCTTC. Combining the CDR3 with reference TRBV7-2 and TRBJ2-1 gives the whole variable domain GAGVSQSPSNKVTEKGKDVELRCDPISGHTALYWYRQSLGQGLEFLIYFQGNSAPDKSGLPSDRFSAERTGGSVSTLTIQRTQQEDSAVYLCASSGGLAGKQRGEQFFGPGTRLTVL.

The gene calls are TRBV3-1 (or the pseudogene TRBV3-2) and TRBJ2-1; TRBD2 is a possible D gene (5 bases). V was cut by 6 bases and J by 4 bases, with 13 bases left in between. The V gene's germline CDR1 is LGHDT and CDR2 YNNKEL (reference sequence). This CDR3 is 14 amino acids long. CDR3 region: CASSQRASYNEQFF. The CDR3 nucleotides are TGTGCCAGCAGTCAGAGGGCTAGTTACAATGAGCAGTTCTTC.

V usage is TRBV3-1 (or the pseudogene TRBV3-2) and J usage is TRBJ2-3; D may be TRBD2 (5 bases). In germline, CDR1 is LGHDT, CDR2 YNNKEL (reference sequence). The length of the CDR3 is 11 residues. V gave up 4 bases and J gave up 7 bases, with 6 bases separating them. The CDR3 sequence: CASSRGNTQYF. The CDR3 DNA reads TGTGCCAGCAGCCGAGGGAATACGCAGTATTTT.

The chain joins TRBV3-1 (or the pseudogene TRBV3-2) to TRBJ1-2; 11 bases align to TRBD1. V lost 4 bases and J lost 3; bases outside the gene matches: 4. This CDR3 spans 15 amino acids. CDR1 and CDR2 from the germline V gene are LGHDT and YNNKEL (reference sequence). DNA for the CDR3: TGTGCCAGCAGCCGGACAGGGGGCGCGGACTATGGCTACACCTTC. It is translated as CASSRTGGADYGYTF.

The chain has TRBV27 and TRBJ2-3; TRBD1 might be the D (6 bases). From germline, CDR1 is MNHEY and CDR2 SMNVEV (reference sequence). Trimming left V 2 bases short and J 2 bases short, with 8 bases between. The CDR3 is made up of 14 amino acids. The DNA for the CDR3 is TGTGCCAGCAGTTTAGAGGGGGTCACAGATACGCAGTATTTT. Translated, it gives CASSLEGVTDTQYF.

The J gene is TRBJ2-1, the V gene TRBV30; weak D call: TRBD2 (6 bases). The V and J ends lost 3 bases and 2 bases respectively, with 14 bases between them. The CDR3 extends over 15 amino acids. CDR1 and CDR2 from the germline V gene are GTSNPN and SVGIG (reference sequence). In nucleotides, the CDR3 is TGTGCCTGGAGGCAACAGCGGAGGGCCTACAATGAGCAGTTCTTC. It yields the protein CAWRQQRRAYNEQFF.

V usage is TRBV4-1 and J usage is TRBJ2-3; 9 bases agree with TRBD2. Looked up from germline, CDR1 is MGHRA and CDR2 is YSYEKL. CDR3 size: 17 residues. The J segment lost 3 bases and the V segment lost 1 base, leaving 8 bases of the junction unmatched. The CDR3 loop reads CASSQVKAGGWTDTQYF. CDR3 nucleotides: TGCGCCAGCAGCCAAGTAAAGGCGGGGGGGTGGACAGATACGCAGTATTTT.

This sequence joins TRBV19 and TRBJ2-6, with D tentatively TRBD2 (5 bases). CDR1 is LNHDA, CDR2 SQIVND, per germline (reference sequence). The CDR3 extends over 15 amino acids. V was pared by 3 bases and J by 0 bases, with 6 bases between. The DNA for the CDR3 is TGTGCCAGTAGTATCGGGATCTCTGGGGCCAACGTCCTGACTTTC. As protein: CASSIGISGANVLTF.

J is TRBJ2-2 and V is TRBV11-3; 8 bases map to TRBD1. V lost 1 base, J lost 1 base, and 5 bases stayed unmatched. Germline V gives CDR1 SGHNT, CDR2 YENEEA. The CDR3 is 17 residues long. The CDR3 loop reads CASSLGSGTGNTGELFF. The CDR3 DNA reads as TGTGCCAGCAGCTTAGGGTCCGGGACAGGGAACACCGGGGAGCTGTTTTTT.

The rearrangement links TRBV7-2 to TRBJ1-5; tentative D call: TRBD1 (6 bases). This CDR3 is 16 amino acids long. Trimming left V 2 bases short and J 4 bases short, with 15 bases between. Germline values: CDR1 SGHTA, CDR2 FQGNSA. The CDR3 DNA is TGTGCCAGCAGCTTACTCGTAACAGGGTCAAATCAGCCCCAGCATTTT. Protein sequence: CASSLLVTGSNQPQHF.

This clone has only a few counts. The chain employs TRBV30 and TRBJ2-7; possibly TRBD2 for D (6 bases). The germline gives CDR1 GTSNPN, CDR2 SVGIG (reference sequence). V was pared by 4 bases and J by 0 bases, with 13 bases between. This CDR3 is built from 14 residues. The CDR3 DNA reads TGTGCCTGGACCCCCGGGACTTACTCCTACGAGCAGTACTTC. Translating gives CAWTPGTYSYEQYF.

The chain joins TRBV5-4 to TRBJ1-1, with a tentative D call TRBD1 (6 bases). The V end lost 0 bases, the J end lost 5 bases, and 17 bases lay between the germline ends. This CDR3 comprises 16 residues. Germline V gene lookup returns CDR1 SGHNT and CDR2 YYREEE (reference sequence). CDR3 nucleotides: TGTGCCAGCAGCTTGGCCAGGGGAGGCGGGGGGACTGAAGCTTTCTTT. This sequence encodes CASSLARGGGGTEAFF.

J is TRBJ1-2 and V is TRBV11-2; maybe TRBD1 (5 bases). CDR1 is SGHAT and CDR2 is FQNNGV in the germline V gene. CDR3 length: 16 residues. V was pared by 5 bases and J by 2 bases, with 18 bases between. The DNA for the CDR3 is TGTGCCAGCAGCACCCGCCGGTTAGGGGCGAACTATGGCTACACCTTC. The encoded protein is CASSTRRLGANYGYTF.

CDR3 residues: CASSPPDYGYTF. CDR3 DNA: TGTGCCAGCAGTCCCCCGGACTATGGCTACACCTTC. This rearrangement joins TRBV28 to TRBJ1-2; no definite D call. The CDR3 length is 12 residues. Trimming removed 5 bases from V and 3 bases from J, with 7 bases in between. The germline CDR1 and CDR2 sequences are MDHEN and SYDVKM.

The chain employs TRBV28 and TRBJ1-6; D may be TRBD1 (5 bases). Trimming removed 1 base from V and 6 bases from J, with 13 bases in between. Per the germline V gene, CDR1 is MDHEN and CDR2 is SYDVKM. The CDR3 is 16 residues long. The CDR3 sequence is CASSLLAGRPNSPLHF. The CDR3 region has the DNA TGTGCCAGCAGTTTATTGGCAGGGAGGCCTAATTCACCCCTCCACTTT. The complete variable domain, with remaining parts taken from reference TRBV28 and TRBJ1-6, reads DVKVTQSSRYLVKRTGEKVFLECVQDMDHENMFWYRQDPGLGLRLIYFSYDVKMKEKGDIPEGYSVSREKKERFSLILESASTNQTSMYLCASSLLAGRPNSPLHFGNGTRLTVT.

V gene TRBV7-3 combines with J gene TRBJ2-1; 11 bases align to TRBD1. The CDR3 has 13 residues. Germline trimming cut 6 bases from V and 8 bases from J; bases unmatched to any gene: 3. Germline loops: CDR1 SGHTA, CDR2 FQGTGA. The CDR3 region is CASRGQGDHEQFF. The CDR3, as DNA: TGTGCCAGCAGGGGACAGGGGGATCATGAGCAGTTCTTC.